The 23 T cell receptor beta chains below all came from one sample that was sequenced in a study of glioma-infiltrating T cells. The iRepertoire nested amplicon-rescue multiplex PCR amplified TCR alpha and beta CDR3s from RNA. TCRdb itself ran the multiplex PCR reads through MiXCR, one entry per CDR3 protein. The sample shows 110,000 or so distinct CDR3 sequences, less than 30% of them seen only once. Sequencing used glioma tissue, nonneoplastic brain tissue, or PBMCs (not recorded which). Receptors originate from a human donor with low-grade glioma or glioblastoma, undergoing nonglioma brain surgery, or in good health (not recorded which).

Many counts were recorded for this clonotype. The chain uses TRBV19 and TRBJ2-7, with D possibly being TRBD1 (5 bases). Germline V CDR1 and CDR2: LNHDA, SQIVND (reference sequence). Trimming pared 3 bases from V and 5 bases from J, leaving 20 bases between. The CDR3 covers 16 residues. The CDR3 sequence: CASSITGHGALNEQYF. Written as DNA, the CDR3 is TGTGCCAGTAGTATCACAGGCCATGGTGCCCTCAACGAGCAGTACTTC.

CDR3 residues: CSAFMTGLNTEAFF. As DNA, the CDR3 is TGCAGTGCTTTTATGACAGGCCTGAACACTGAAGCTTTCTTT. The V gene is TRBV20-1, the J gene TRBJ1-1; D perhaps matches TRBD1 (6 bases). Per the germline V gene, CDR1 is DFQATT and CDR2 is SNEGSKA (reference sequence). There are 14 residues in the CDR3. Between the trimmed V and J ends, which lost 5 bases and 0 bases, there was a span of 13 bases.

This clonotype has ten or more counts. V and J are TRBV6-2 or TRBV6-3 and TRBJ2-3; D may be TRBD2 (5 bases). The germline gives CDR1 MNHEY, CDR2 SVGEGT. This CDR3 region has 15 residues. V gave up 2 bases and J gave up 0 bases, with 9 bases separating them. In DNA, the CDR3 is TGTGCCAGCAGTTACGTAGCGAGTAGCACAGATACGCAGTATTTT. It translates to CASSYVASSTDTQYF.

This clonotype has at least ten counts. The chain employs TRBV14 and TRBJ2-1, with D unclear. The CDR3 runs 12 residues. Germline loops: CDR1 SGHDN, CDR2 FVKESK. V was cut by 5 bases and J by 9 bases, with 11 bases left in between. The CDR3 is CASSLPGLEQFF. In nucleotides, the CDR3 is TGTGCCAGCAGCTTGCCGGGTCTTGAGCAGTTCTTC.

This clonotype was detected many times. This chain joins TRBV7-9 and TRBJ1-2, with TRBD1 matching over 8 bases. CDR1 is SEHNR and CDR2 is FQNEAQ in the germline V gene (reference sequence). The J segment lost 6 bases and the V segment lost 4 bases, leaving 10 bases of the junction unmatched. CDR3 size: 15 residues. In nucleotides, the CDR3 is TGTGCCAGCAGCTCAGGGGGCTCAGTGACTCATGGCTACACCTTC. Residues: CASSSGGSVTHGYTF.

Remarks on this clonotype: The junction and the germline gene differ at one end; a read error may be behind it. CDR3 protein: CSSSMENTEAFF. In DNA, the CDR3 is TGTTCCAGTTCAATGGAGAACACTGAAGCTTTCTTT. The J gene is TRBJ1-1, the V gene TRBV6-1, with no clear D. The CDR3 spans 12 residues. The germline V gene has CDR1 MNHNS and CDR2 SASEGT.

This clonotype showed up many times. The genes are TRBV28 and TRBJ2-1, with D perhaps TRBD2 (5 bases). Trimming cost V 5 bases and J 5 bases, with 19 bases left between them. This CDR3 spans 16 amino acids. In germline, CDR1 is MDHEN, CDR2 SYDVKM. This CDR3 is CASSPLVRAGDNEQFF. The CDR3 DNA sequence: TGTGCCAGCAGTCCTTTAGTGAGGGCTGGGGACAATGAGCAGTTCTTC. The whole variable domain, filled in from reference TRBV28 and TRBJ2-1, reads DVKVTQSSRYLVKRTGEKVFLECVQDMDHENMFWYRQDPGLGLRLIYFSYDVKMKEKGDIPEGYSVSREKKERFSLILESASTNQTSMYLCASSPLVRAGDNEQFFGPGTRLTVL.

This clonotype was recorded a few times. A much larger clone sits a single nucleotide away, making a read error possible. The conserved closing phenylalanine or tryptophan is absent in this CDR3, likely reflecting a read error. This chain joins TRBV6-2 or TRBV6-3 and TRBJ2-7; 9 bases are shared with TRBD1. Germline assignment: CDR1 MNHEY and CDR2 SVGEGT. The CDR3 length is 15 residues. The V gene end was trimmed by 6 bases and the J gene end by 0 bases; junction bases not matched to a gene: 6. The CDR3 spells CASSPRDRASYEQYL. The DNA for the CDR3 is TGTGCCAGCAGCCCCCGGGACAGGGCCTCCTACGAGCAGTACCTC.

At least ten counts were recorded for this clonotype. This sequence joins TRBV7-2 and TRBJ2-7; D is uncertain. The V gene lost 3 bases and the J gene lost 5 bases, with 8 bases spanning the gap. Per germline, CDR1 SGHTA and CDR2 FQGNSA. The CDR3 is 12 residues long. CDR3: CASSFLQNEQYF. The CDR3 region has the DNA TGTGCCAGCAGCTTCCTGCAGAACGAGCAGTACTTC.

The chain is built from TRBV28 and TRBJ1-5; TRBD1 matches 7 bases. The V gene end was trimmed by 8 bases and the J gene end by 3 bases; junction bases not matched to a gene: 7. Germline V gene lookup returns CDR1 MDHEN and CDR2 SYDVKM. CDR3 length equals 14 residues. The CDR3 region is CASYGQGDNQPQHF. CDR3 sequence (DNA): TGTGCCAGCTATGGGCAGGGGGACAATCAGCCCCAGCATTTT. The full variable domain, in which reference TRBV28 and TRBJ1-5 provide the parts outside the CDR3, is DVKVTQSSRYLVKRTGEKVFLECVQDMDHENMFWYRQDPGLGLRLIYFSYDVKMKEKGDIPEGYSVSREKKERFSLILESASTNQTSMYLCASYGQGDNQPQHFGDGTRLSIL.

Comment on this clonotype: This may be a read error: a much more frequent sequence differs by one nucleotide. This sequence joins TRBV5-1 and TRBJ1-1; 10 bases are a match to TRBD1. Germline V gives CDR1 SGHRS, CDR2 YFSETQ. The CDR3 consists of 14 residues. The CDR3 DNA sequence: TGCGCCAGCAGCTGGACAGGGGGGAACATTGAAGCTTTCTTT. The encoded protein is CASSWTGGNIEAFF.

This clonotype was recorded many times. The chain employs TRBV4-3 and TRBJ1-1; 9 bases agree with TRBD1. Losses at the gene ends were 3 bases for V and 4 bases for J; bases not matched to a gene: 9. The CDR3 contains 16 residues. Per germline, CDR1 LGHNA and CDR2 YSLEER. For the CDR3, the DNA is TGCGCCAGCAGCCAGACCCTGGGACAGGGAGGCACTGAAGCTTTCTTT. Protein product: CASSQTLGQGGTEAFF.

Ten or more counts support this clonotype. This chain joins TRBV11-1 and TRBJ2-3; 12 bases match TRBD2. Germline-derived CDR1 and CDR2 are SGHAT and FQDESV (reference sequence). The V and J ends lost 6 bases and 2 bases, in that order; junction bases with no gene match: 6. The CDR3 runs to 16 residues. The CDR3 region is CASSGTSGRTTDTQYF. DNA for the CDR3: TGTGCCAGCAGTGGTACTAGCGGGAGGACCACAGATACGCAGTATTTT.

As concerns this clonotype: A much bigger clone sits one base away, suggesting this may be a read error. The genes are TRBV28 and TRBJ1-3; D is unresolved. The V gene's germline CDR1 is MDHEN and CDR2 SYDVKM. The CDR3 is 18 amino acids. CDR3 amino acids: CDSSYSIATEPSGNTIYF. The CDR3 coding sequence is TGTGACAGCAGTTACTCGATTGCTACGGAACCCTCTGGAAACACCATATATTTT. Full variable domain (outside the CDR3, taken from reference TRBV28 and TRBJ1-3): DVKVTQSSRYLVKRTGEKVFLECVQDMDHENMFWYRQDPGLGLRLIYFSYDVKMKEKGDIPEGYSVSREKKERFSLILESASTNQTSMYLCDSSYSIATEPSGNTIYFGEGSWLTVV.

This clonotype was counted only a few times. The rearrangement links TRBV18 to TRBJ2-4; D call uncertain. The CDR3 is made up of 15 amino acids. CDR1 and CDR2 from the germline V gene are KGHSH and LQKENI. V was trimmed by 3 bases and J by 1 base, leaving 10 bases between them. CDR3: CASSPIEAAKNIQYF. In nucleotides, the CDR3 is TGTGCCAGCTCACCGATAGAGGCGGCCAAAAACATTCAGTACTTC.

At least ten counts were recorded for this clonotype. V is TRBV3-1 and J is TRBJ2-7; TRBD2 might be the D (5 bases). The CDR3 sequence is 12 residues long. V was clipped by 5 bases and J by 4 bases, with 9 bases between them. Germline values: CDR1 LGHDT, CDR2 YNNKEL (reference sequence). The CDR3 protein is CASSLTSYEQYF. CDR3 in DNA: TGTGCCAGCAGCTTAACTAGTTACGAGCAGTACTTC.

This clonotype appeared many times. The rearrangement uses TRBV20-1 and TRBJ2-3; a possible D gene is TRBD2 (6 bases). Germline CDR1 reads DFQATT; CDR2 reads SNEGSKA (reference sequence). V lost 3 bases, J lost 4 bases, and 11 bases lay in between. CDR3 length: 13 amino acids. CDR3 residues: CSASRLGPDTQYF. DNA for the CDR3: TGCAGTGCTAGCCGACTAGGACCAGATACGCAGTATTTT.

Concerning this clonotype itself: At one end the junction does not follow the germline gene, possibly because of a read error. The V gene is TRBV2, the J gene TRBJ1-1, with D possibly matching TRBD1 (5 bases). The CDR3 has 15 amino acids. Germline CDR1 reads SNHLY; CDR2 reads FYNNEI. The CDR3 spells CASSLIQVSHTAAFF. CDR3 nucleotide sequence: TGTGCCAGCAGTCTTATACAGGTATCGCACACTGCAGCTTTCTTT.

This clonotype has ten or more counts. The chain couples TRBV5-1 to TRBJ2-7; D gene ambiguous. There are 13 residues in the CDR3. The germline gives CDR1 SGHRS, CDR2 YFSETQ. V lost 1 base to trimming and J lost 5 bases, with 10 bases between them. CDR3: CASSLSGQNEQYF. Here the CDR3 DNA reads TGCGCCAGCAGCTTGAGTGGTCAGAACGAGCAGTACTTC.

In its sample, this clonotype was seen many times. This chain joins TRBV20-1 and TRBJ1-5; a weak D match, TRBD1 (5 bases). This CDR3 has 13 amino acids. V lost 6 bases to trimming and J lost 10 bases, with 19 bases between them. Germline lookup yields CDR1 DFQATT and CDR2 SNEGSKA (reference sequence). CDR3 DNA sequence: TGCAGTGCAATCGGGGCAGTACAGACTCCCCAGCATTTT. Protein sequence: CSAIGAVQTPQHF.

The sample holds many counts of this clonotype. The chain recombines TRBV7-9 with TRBJ1-4, with D maybe TRBD1 (6 bases). The CDR3 consists of 15 residues. V lost 0 bases and J 6 bases, leaving 11 bases between the germline ends. Per the germline V gene, CDR1 is SEHNR and CDR2 is FQNEAQ (reference sequence). The CDR3 protein is CASSLARAGDEKLFF. In nucleotides, the CDR3 is TGTGCCAGCAGCTTAGCGAGAGCAGGGGATGAAAAACTGTTTTTT.

In regard to this clonotype: One end of the junction is discordant with germline, which a read error may explain. The genes are TRBV9 and TRBJ2-1, with 7 bases aligning to TRBD2. Germline V gene data show CDR1 as SGDLS and CDR2 as YYNGEE. This CDR3 has 16 amino acids. In DNA, the CDR3 is TGTGCCAGCAGCTCCCGCCGGGACTACTCCTACGATGAGCAGTTCTTC. This gives the protein CASSSRRDYSYDEQFF. The variable domain in full, completed from reference TRBV9 and TRBJ2-1, reads DSGVTQTPKHLITATGQRVTLRCSPRSGDLSVYWYQQSLDQGLQFLIQYYNGEERAKGNILERFSAQQFPDLHSELNLSSLELGDSALYFCASSSRRDYSYDEQFFGPGTRLTVL.

This clonotype was seen a handful of times. V is TRBV4-2 and J is TRBJ2-1, with 13 bases identical to TRBD2. CDR1 and CDR2 from the germline V gene are LGHNA and YNFKEQ. There are 19 residues in the CDR3. V lost 0 bases, J lost 6 bases, and 11 bases stayed unmatched. The CDR3 region has the DNA TGTGCCAGCAGCCAAGATGGACTAGCGGGAGCCTCCGCGGTCAATGAGCAGTTCTTC. Its translation is CASSQDGLAGASAVNEQFF.